Below are 16 T cell receptor beta chains sequenced from a single sample in a study of PD-1 blockade in classical Hodgkin lymphoma. Described time point: newly diagnosed, previously untreated cHL patient sample. TCRdb's copy holds only in-frame clones and misses some; the assay was immunoSEQ multiplex PCR. The sample holds 70,000 or so clones; 93% are singletons and the top ten take 2.6%. The sequenced sample was peripheral blood mononuclear cells (PBMCs). The receptors stem from a human donor with classical Hodgkin lymphoma.

This clone was seen only a few times. V usage is TRBV28 and J usage is TRBJ1-2; tentative D call: TRBD1 (5 bases). The CDR3 is 11 residues long. Germline-derived CDR1 and CDR2 are MDHEN and SYDVKM. V dropped 6 bases and J dropped 5 bases, with 7 bases sitting between them. The CDR3 sequence is CASRGTYGYTF. CDR3 DNA sequence: TGTGCCAGCAGGGGGACGTATGGCTACACCTTC.

The chain employs TRBV2 and TRBJ1-1; D is possibly TRBD1 (5 bases). This CDR3 has 12 amino acids. In germline, CDR1 is SNHLY, CDR2 FYNNEI. The germline V and J ends were trimmed by 6 bases and 4 bases, with 9 bases remaining between them. In nucleotides, the CDR3 is TGTGCCAGCAGCTCGGACATCACTGAAGCTTTCTTT. This translates into CASSSDITEAFF.

This chain uses TRBV6-1 with TRBJ1-5; tentatively, D is TRBD1 (5 bases). The ends were cut back, 0 bases at V and 8 bases at J, with 8 bases in the middle. This CDR3 spans 13 amino acids. Germline loops: CDR1 MNHNS, CDR2 SASEGT. CDR3 residues: CASSEAGVEPQHF. Written as DNA, the CDR3 is TGTGCCAGCAGTGAAGCGGGGGTTGAGCCCCAGCATTTT.

The chain couples TRBV27 to TRBJ1-1, with D unresolved. This CDR3 comprises 13 residues. The V end lost 0 bases, the J end lost 3 bases, and 5 bases lay between the germline ends. Germline-derived CDR1 and CDR2 are MNHEY and SMNVEV (reference sequence). The DNA for the CDR3 is TGTGCCAGCAGTTTATCGGGCTACACTGAAGCTTTCTTT. This codes for CASSLSGYTEAFF.

Comments on this clone: Additional DNA sequences in this sample encode the identical CDR3. This chain links TRBV5-1 with TRBJ2-3; possibly TRBD2 for D (7 bases). The CDR3 is made up of 16 amino acids. V was pared by 3 bases and J by 3 bases, with 17 bases between. Germline V CDR1 and CDR2: SGHRS, YFSETQ. CDR3 amino acids: CASSSGWGGMTDTQYF. The DNA for the CDR3 is TGCGCCAGCAGCTCCGGTTGGGGGGGCATGACAGATACGCAGTATTTT.

The chain has TRBV6-5 and TRBJ1-2; no reliable D call. CDR1 MNHEY and CDR2 SVGAGI come from the germline V gene. Trimming cost V 8 bases and J 5 bases, with 12 bases left between them. The CDR3 extends over 12 amino acids. The CDR3 coding sequence is TGTGCCAGCCTCCGGGCGGGATATGGCTACACCTTC. Residues: CASLRAGYGYTF.

This clone was observed a few times. The J gene is TRBJ2-7, the V gene TRBV28; D unresolved. V lost 5 bases and J lost 4, with 15 bases in between. The CDR3 has 14 residues. Germline CDR1 reads MDHEN; CDR2 reads SYDVKM. The CDR3 DNA sequence: TGTGCCAGCAGTATCTGGGGTACCTCTTACGAGCAGTACTTC. As protein: CASSIWGTSYEQYF.

The chain uses TRBV7-8 and TRBJ2-7; TRBD2 agrees at 8 bases. The junction had 12 bases not matched to a gene; V was cut back by 5 bases and J by 3 bases. The germline V gene has CDR1 SGHVS and CDR2 FQNEAQ. The CDR3 has 16 residues. The CDR3 loop is CASSASGAGGGYEQYF. Written as DNA, the CDR3 is TGTGCCAGCAGCGCTAGCGGCGCGGGAGGAGGCTACGAGCAGTACTTC.

The chain carries TRBV29-1 and TRBJ2-5; perhaps TRBD2 as D (5 bases). Trimming left V 4 bases short and J 5 bases short, with 17 bases between. In germline, CDR1 is SQVTM, CDR2 ANQGSEA. This CDR3 comprises 14 residues. CDR3 region: CSVGAGLRWETQYF. In DNA, the CDR3 is TGCAGCGTTGGGGCAGGACTCAGGTGGGAGACCCAGTACTTC.

The rearrangement links TRBV6-1 to TRBJ1-3; no firm D call. Germline CDR1 is MNHNS and CDR2 is SASEGT. This CDR3 contains 15 residues. The ends were cut back, 6 bases at V and 0 bases at J, with 12 bases in the middle. The CDR3 sequence: CASSADWYSGNTIYF. Here the CDR3 DNA reads TGTGCCAGCAGCGCGGACTGGTACTCTGGAAACACCATATATTTT.

This clone was seen only once. The rearrangement uses TRBV28 and TRBJ2-7; 7 nucleotides agree with TRBD2. V shed 7 bases and J 2 bases; nucleotides not matched to a gene: 5. In germline, CDR1 is MDHEN, CDR2 SYDVKM. CDR3 length: 13 amino acids. CDR3 DNA: TGTGCCAGCAAAACTAGCGACCCCTACGAGCAGTACTTC. Its protein product is CASKTSDPYEQYF.

The chain links TRBV28 to TRBJ1-2, with 8 positions matching TRBD1. Germline CDR1 reads MDHEN; CDR2 reads SYDVKM. The CDR3 extends over 14 amino acids. The V gene end was trimmed by 2 bases and the J gene end by 7 bases; junction bases not matched to a gene: 6. The CDR3 sequence: CASSLVTGGFGYTF. CDR3 in DNA: TGTGCCAGCAGTTTAGTTACAGGGGGTTTTGGCTACACCTTC.

The chain employs TRBV27 and TRBJ1-2, with unresolved D. Trimming took off 3 bases at V and 9 bases at J, with 14 bases between the two ends. CDR3 size: 13 residues. Germline V gives CDR1 MNHEY, CDR2 SMNVEV (reference sequence). The DNA for the CDR3 is TGTGCCAGCAGTTTGGACGTTAAGAGTAGCTACACCTTC. Protein: CASSLDVKSSYTF.

The rearrangement joins TRBV6-6 to TRBJ1-4; D gene ambiguous. The V end was cut by 5 bases, the J end by 5 bases, with 15 bases between. The V gene's germline CDR1 is MNHNY and CDR2 SVGAGI (reference sequence). The CDR3 has 15 residues. CDR3 sequence reads: CASSDGQFLNEKLFF. CDR3 coding DNA: TGTGCCAGCAGTGATGGGCAGTTTCTAAATGAAAAACTGTTTTTT.

This rearrangement joins TRBV11-2 to TRBJ1-1, with no clear D. CDR3 length: 14 amino acids. V was trimmed by 5 bases and J by 1 base, leaving 11 bases between them. The V gene's germline CDR1 is SGHAT and CDR2 FQNNGV. In DNA form, the CDR3 reads TGTGCCAGCAGCCCCCAGTTTTGGAACACTGAAGCTTTCTTT. Amino acids: CASSPQFWNTEAFF.

This rearrangement joins TRBV4-3 to TRBJ2-5; the match to TRBD2 covers 12 bases. The CDR3 loop spans 18 amino acids. V dropped 0 bases and J dropped 0; count of bases not matched to a gene: 5. Germline assignment: CDR1 LGHNA and CDR2 YSLEER. CDR3 coding DNA: TGCGCCAGCAGCCAAGATGGGGGGACTAGCGGGTACCAAGAGACCCAGTACTTC. Its protein is CASSQDGGTSGYQETQYF.